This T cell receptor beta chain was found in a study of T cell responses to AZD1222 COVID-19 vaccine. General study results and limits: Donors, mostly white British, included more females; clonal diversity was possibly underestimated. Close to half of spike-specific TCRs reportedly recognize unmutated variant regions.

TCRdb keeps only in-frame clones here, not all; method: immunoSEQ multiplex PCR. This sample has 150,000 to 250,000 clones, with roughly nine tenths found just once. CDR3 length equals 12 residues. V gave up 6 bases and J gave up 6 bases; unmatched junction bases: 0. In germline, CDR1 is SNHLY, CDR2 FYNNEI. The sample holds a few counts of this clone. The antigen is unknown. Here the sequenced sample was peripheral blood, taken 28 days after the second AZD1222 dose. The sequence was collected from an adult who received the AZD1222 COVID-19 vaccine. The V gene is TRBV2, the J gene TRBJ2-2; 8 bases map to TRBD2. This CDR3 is CASSGGAGELFF. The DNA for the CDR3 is TGTGCCAGCAGCGGGGGGGCCGGGGAGCTGTTTTTT.